A selection of T cell receptor beta chains follows, all from one sample in a study of T cell changes during pregnancy in multiple sclerosis. TCRdb's copy holds only in-frame clones and misses some; the assay was immunoSEQ multiplex PCR. Found here are about 53,000 clones, around 89% of them singletons; the top ten hold under 6.5%. The sequencing used peripheral blood, collected after pregnancy. These receptors were taken from a female donor in good health, enrolled as a control in a pregnancy study. CDR3s include the opening cysteine and the closing phenylalanine or tryptophan. The order of the fields is D gene, J gene, clone size, V gene, CDR3 protein, CDR3 DNA. A D gene is named only where the DNA matches it firmly. Clone size is given for some rows only: seen once, a few or many times, or a class if the clone is expanded.

>.|TRBJ2-3|.|TRBV2
CASSQGGNTDTQYF
TGTGCCAGCAGTCAGGGCGGGAACACAGATACGCAGTATTTT
>.|TRBJ2-2|.|TRBV7-9
CASSPQTGATGELFF
TGTGCCAGCAGCCCCCAGACAGGAGCCACCGGGGAGCTGTTTTTT
>TRBD2|TRBJ2-5|.|TRBV4-2
CASSRSGLAGGQIIETQYF
TGTGCCAGCAGCCGTTCAGGACTAGCGGGGGGGCAGATAATAGAGACCCAGTACTTC
>.|TRBJ2-1|.|TRBV11-3
CASSLSGGEQFF
TGTGCCAGCAGCTTATCGGGTGGTGAGCAGTTCTTC
>TRBD1|TRBJ1-6|.|TRBV5-1
CASSLGQGARSPLHF
TGCGCCAGCAGCTTGGGACAGGGGGCTAGATCACCCCTCCACTTT
>.|TRBJ1-1|.|TRBV6-6
CASSPGGIITEAFF
TGTGCCAGCAGTCCTGGAGGGATAATCACTGAAGCTTTCTTT
>.|TRBJ1-2|.|TRBV15
CATSRAAVGGRVGYTF
TGTGCCACCAGCAGAGCCGCCGTCGGGGGGCGAGTTGGCTACACCTTC
>TRBD1|TRBJ2-7|.|TRBV10-3
CAITSGQASYEQYF
TGTGCCATCACCTCGGGACAGGCTTCCTACGAGCAGTACTTC
>.|TRBJ2-7|.|TRBV27
CASSLRRLYEQYF
TGTGCCAGCAGTTTACGCCGACTCTACGAGCAGTACTTC
>TRBD2|TRBJ2-1|once|TRBV10-1
CASTSGISSYNEQFF
TGCGCCAGTACTAGCGGCATCAGCTCCTACAATGAGCAGTTCTTC
>TRBD2|TRBJ2-7|.|TRBV12-5
CASGSHSGGAVEQYF
TGTGCTAGTGGTTCCCATAGCGGGGGGGCGGTCGAGCAGTACTTC
>.|TRBJ1-1|.|TRBV5-1
CASGRTALNTEAFF
TGCGCCAGCGGCCGGACAGCACTTAACACTGAAGCTTTCTTT
>TRBD1|TRBJ2-1|.|TRBV28
CASSSGTGEQFF
TGTGCCAGCAGCTCCGGGACAGGTGAGCAGTTCTTC
>.|TRBJ1-2|few|TRBV19
CASNSLEGRGYTF
TGTGCCAGTAACTCACTGGAGGGTCGGGGCTACACCTTC
>.|TRBJ2-7|.|TRBV4-3
CASSFDSTYEQYF
TGCGCCAGCAGCTTCGACAGCACCTACGAGCAGTACTTC
>.|TRBJ2-5|.|TRBV7-7
CASSYSGTQETQYF
TGTGCTAGCAGCTATTCCGGGACACAAGAGACCCAGTACTTC
>.|TRBJ1-5|.|TRBV2
CPIEKQVRRVECNQPQHF
TGTCCTATAGAGAAACAAGTAAGGAGGGTGGAATGCAATCAGCCCCAGCATTTT